These 15 T cell receptor beta chains originate from one sample sequenced in a study of CD8 T cell repertoires and HIV-1 epitope variants. The protocol was immunoSEQ multiplex PCR, while the TCRdb copy is restricted to in-frame clones and leaves out a portion. Of fewer than 5,500 clones in the sample, approximately 67% are singletons; the top ten hold around two fifths. Antigen specificity for these receptors is unknown. The sequencing input was cultured CD8+ T cells derived from PBMCs. All receptors derive from a male donor with HIV.

This clone was seen a handful of times. CDR3 in amino acids: CASSDGSLNTEAFF. As DNA, the CDR3 is TGCGCCAGCAGTGACGGCAGCTTGAACACTGAAGCTTTCTTT. V usage is TRBV10-1 and J usage is TRBJ1-1; D gene uncertain. This CDR3 region has 14 residues. Trimming removed 3 bases from V and 0 bases from J, with 8 bases in between. Germline CDR1 WNHNN, CDR2 SYGVQD (reference sequence).

The CDR3 loop reads CASSPSISGGAGVGTGELFF. The CDR3 nucleotides are TGTGCCAGCAGCCCCAGTATAAGCGGGGGGGCCGGAGTGGGGACCGGGGAGCTGTTTTTT. V is TRBV4-2 and J is TRBJ2-2; TRBD2 matches at 10 bases. Germline-derived CDR1 and CDR2 are LGHNA and YNFKEQ. This CDR3 region has 20 residues. The V gene end was trimmed by 4 bases and the J gene end by 5 bases; junction bases not matched to a gene: 19.

This clone has only a few counts. The chain joins TRBV5-1 to TRBJ1-1; TRBD1 might be the D (6 bases). Trimming pared 3 bases from V and 7 bases from J, leaving 13 bases between. This CDR3 contains 13 residues. The germline CDR1 and CDR2 sequences are SGHRS and YFSETQ. DNA of the CDR3: TGCGCCAGCAGCTGGTTGGGGGCGGGTGAAGCTTTCTTT. Translation: CASSWLGAGEAFF.

This rearrangement joins TRBV27 to TRBJ1-2; D call uncertain. V lost 3 bases, J lost 8 bases, and 16 bases lay in between. The CDR3 is made up of 14 amino acids. Germline CDR1 is MNHEY and CDR2 is SMNVEV (reference sequence). The DNA for the CDR3 is TGTGCCAGCAGTTTCTGGCCTCTGTCTGACGGCTACACCTTC. Its translation: CASSFWPLSDGYTF.

V usage is TRBV7-9 and J usage is TRBJ2-2, with 9 nucleotides matching TRBD1. Germline CDR1 and CDR2: SEHNR and FQNEAQ (reference sequence). V was pared by 1 base and J by 6 bases, with 3 bases of the junction left unmatched. The CDR3 loop spans 15 amino acids. This CDR3 is CASSLGDRGSGELFF. The CDR3 DNA reads TGTGCCAGCAGCTTAGGAGACAGGGGGTCCGGGGAGCTGTTTTTT.

This clone was counted only a few times. This chain connects TRBV7-7 to TRBJ2-2, with 7 bases identical to TRBD2. J lost 1 base, V lost 4 bases, and 6 bases had no gene match. There are 16 residues in the CDR3. The germline V gene has CDR1 SSHAT and CDR2 FNYEAQ (reference sequence). The CDR3 DNA reads as TGTGCCAGCAGCTCTTTTCCGGGGGGGAACACCGGGGAGCTGTTTTTT. It yields the protein CASSSFPGGNTGELFF. The full variable domain, with the rest looked up from reference TRBV7-7 and TRBJ2-2, is GAGVSQSPRYKVTKRGQDVTLRCDPISSHATLYWYQQALGQGPEFLTYFNYEAQPDKSGLPSDRFSAERPEGSISTLTIQRTEQRDSAMYRCASSSFPGGNTGELFFGEGSRLTVL.

The chain combines TRBV15 with TRBJ2-3, with D hard to call. The germline CDR1 and CDR2 sequences are LNHNV and YYDKDF (reference sequence). Trimming stripped 2 bases from V and 0 bases from J, with 6 bases between. This CDR3 has 14 residues. The CDR3 region has the DNA TGTGCCACCAGCAGAAAAATTAGCACAGATACGCAGTATTTT. This sequence encodes CATSRKISTDTQYF.

This clone turned up a few times. The chain joins TRBV2 to TRBJ2-7; D uncertain. This CDR3 contains 15 residues. V was pared by 0 bases and J by 1 base, with 10 bases between. The germline V gene has CDR1 SNHLY and CDR2 FYNNEI. CDR3 protein: CASSEALSGSYEQYF. The DNA of the CDR3 is TGTGCCAGCAGTGAAGCGCTTTCCGGGTCCTACGAGCAGTACTTC. Full variable domain (rest looked up from reference TRBV2 and TRBJ2-7): EPEVTQTPSHQVTQMGQEVILRCVPISNHLYFYWYRQILGQKVEFLVSFYNNEISEKSEIFDDQFSVERPDGSNFTLKIRSTKLEDSAMYFCASSEALSGSYEQYFGPGTRLTVT.

The V and J genes are TRBV4-3 and TRBJ2-2; no clear D. The CDR3 is made up of 14 amino acids. Trimming took 1 base from V and 4 from J, leaving 7 bases between them. Germline-derived CDR1 and CDR2 are LGHNA and YSLEER. CDR3 sequence reads: CASSQGVVTGELFF. Here the CDR3 DNA reads TGCGCCAGCAGCCAAGGGGTGGTCACCGGGGAGCTGTTTTTT.

This clone is labeled medium-sized (0.01 to 0.1%). One junction end does not reproduce the germline sequence, and a read error may be involved. The chain links TRBV5-6 to TRBJ2-7, with 8 nucleotides matching TRBD2. Germline V gives CDR1 SGHDT, CDR2 YYEEEE. The CDR3 loop spans 14 amino acids. The CDR3 loop is CASSAGLGSSEQYF. The CDR3 DNA reads as TGTGCCAGCAGCGCGGGACTAGGTTCCTCCGAGCAGTACTTC.

This clone was seen a single time. This rearrangement joins TRBV7-9 to TRBJ1-5; TRBD1 agrees at 7 bases. The ends lost 4 bases at V and 4 bases at J; junction bases unmatched: 7. The CDR3 spans 15 residues. Germline V gene lookup returns CDR1 SEHNR and CDR2 FQNEAQ (reference sequence). CDR3 amino acids: CASSSDREKNQPQHF. For the CDR3, the DNA is TGTGCCAGCAGCTCTGACAGGGAGAAAAATCAGCCCCAGCATTTT.

The rearrangement joins TRBV11-2 to TRBJ1-1; D unclear. Per germline, CDR1 SGHAT and CDR2 FQNNGV. This CDR3 spans 14 amino acids. V lost 1 base and J lost 5, with 11 bases in between. CDR3 DNA sequence: TGTGCCAGCAGCTTAGCAAACTCGGGTACTGAAGCTTTCTTT. Residues: CASSLANSGTEAFF.

The chain carries TRBV14 and TRBJ2-3; D might be TRBD1 (5 bases). CDR1 and CDR2 from the germline V gene are SGHDN and FVKESK. Trimming pared 4 bases from V and 0 bases from J, leaving 11 bases between. The CDR3 is made up of 15 amino acids. The chain's CDR3 is CASSRTLSSTDTQYF. The CDR3 coding sequence is TGTGCCAGCAGCCGGACATTATCTAGCACAGATACGCAGTATTTT.

The sample holds a few counts of this clone. This chain uses TRBV6-5 with TRBJ2-7; 10 bases are shared with TRBD2. Germline values: CDR1 MNHEY, CDR2 SVGAGI. CDR3 size: 15 residues. V dropped 3 bases and J dropped 2; count of bases not matched to a gene: 4. The CDR3 nucleotides read TGTGCCAGCAGTTATCTAGCGGGAGAACCCTACGAGCAGTACTTC. Translated: CASSYLAGEPYEQYF.

CDR3 DNA: TGTGCCAGCAGTGAAGGGACAGGGGGCGGGGAGACCCAGTACTTC. It is translated as CASSEGTGGGETQYF. The V gene is TRBV25-1, the J gene TRBJ2-5; 12 bases line up with TRBD1. The V segment lost 2 bases and the J segment 5 bases; nucleotides outside the gene matches: 3. This CDR3 comprises 15 residues. The germline CDR1 and CDR2 sequences are MGHDK and SYGVNS. Full variable domain (outside the CDR3, taken from reference TRBV25-1 and TRBJ2-5): EADIYQTPRYLVIGTGKKITLECSQTMGHDKMYWYQQDPGMELHLIHYSYGVNSTEKGDLSSESTVSRIRTEHFPLTLESARPSHTSQYLCASSEGTGGGETQYFGPGTRLLVL.